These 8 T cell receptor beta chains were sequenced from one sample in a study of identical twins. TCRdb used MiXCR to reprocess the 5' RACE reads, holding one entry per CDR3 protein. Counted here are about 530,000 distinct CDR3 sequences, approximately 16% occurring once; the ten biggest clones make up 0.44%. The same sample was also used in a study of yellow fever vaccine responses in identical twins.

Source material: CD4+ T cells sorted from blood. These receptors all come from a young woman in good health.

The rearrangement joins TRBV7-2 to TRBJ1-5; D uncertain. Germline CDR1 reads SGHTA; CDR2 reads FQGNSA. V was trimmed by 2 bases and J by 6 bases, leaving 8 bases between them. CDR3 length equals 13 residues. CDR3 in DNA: TGTGCCAGCAGCTTATCCTCGATTCAGCCCCAGCATTTT. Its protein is CASSLSSIQPQHF. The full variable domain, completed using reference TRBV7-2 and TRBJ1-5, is GAGVSQSPSNKVTEKGKDVELRCDPISGHTALYWYRQSLGQGLEFLIYFQGNSAPDKSGLPSDRFSAERTGGSVSTLTIQRTQQEDSAVYLCASSLSSIQPQHFGDGTRLSIL.

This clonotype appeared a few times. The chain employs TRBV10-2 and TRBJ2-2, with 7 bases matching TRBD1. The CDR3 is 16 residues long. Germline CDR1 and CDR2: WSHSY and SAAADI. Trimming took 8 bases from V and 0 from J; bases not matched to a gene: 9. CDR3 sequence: CASGRTGTANTGELFF. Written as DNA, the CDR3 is TGCGCCAGCGGGAGAACCGGGACAGCGAACACCGGGGAGCTGTTTTTT.

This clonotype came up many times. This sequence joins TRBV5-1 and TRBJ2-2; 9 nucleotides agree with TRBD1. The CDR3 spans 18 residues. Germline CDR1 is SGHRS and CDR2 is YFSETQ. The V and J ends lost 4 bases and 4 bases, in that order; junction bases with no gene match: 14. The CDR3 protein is CASSTYSPDRGSTGELFF. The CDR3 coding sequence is TGCGCCAGCAGCACCTATTCCCCGGACAGGGGTAGCACCGGGGAGCTGTTTTTT.

For the CDR3, the DNA is TGTGCCAGCAGTAGGGACACCCAGAGCTCCTACAATGAGCAGTTCTTC. This sequence encodes CASSRDTQSSYNEQFF. The chain has TRBV6-4 and TRBJ2-1; D may be TRBD1 (6 bases). Per germline, CDR1 MRHNA and CDR2 SNTAGT. Trimming left V 5 bases short and J 0 bases short, with 14 bases between. The CDR3 runs 16 residues.

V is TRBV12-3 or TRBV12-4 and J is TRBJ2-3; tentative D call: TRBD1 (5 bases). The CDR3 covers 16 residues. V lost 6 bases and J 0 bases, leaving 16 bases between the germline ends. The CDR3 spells CASRSAAGRSTDTQYF. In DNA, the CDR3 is TGTGCCAGCAGATCCGCCGCAGGGCGGAGCACAGATACGCAGTATTTT.

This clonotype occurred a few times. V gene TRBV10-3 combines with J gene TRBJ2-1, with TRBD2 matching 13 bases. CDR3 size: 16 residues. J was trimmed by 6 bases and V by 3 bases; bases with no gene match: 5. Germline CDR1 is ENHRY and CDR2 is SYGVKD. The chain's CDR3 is CAISDPGLAGSNEQFF. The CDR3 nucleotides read TGTGCCATCAGTGACCCGGGACTAGCGGGATCCAATGAGCAGTTCTTC.

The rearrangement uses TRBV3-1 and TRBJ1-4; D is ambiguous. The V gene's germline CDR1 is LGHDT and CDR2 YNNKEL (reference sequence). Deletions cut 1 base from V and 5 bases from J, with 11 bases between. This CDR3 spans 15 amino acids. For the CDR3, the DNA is TGTGCCAGCAGCCAAGGTCGGCAGTTCAATGAAAAACTGTTTTTT. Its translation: CASSQGRQFNEKLFF. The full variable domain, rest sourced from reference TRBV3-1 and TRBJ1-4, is DTAVSQTPKYLVTQMGNDKSIKCEQNLGHDTMYWYKQDSKKFLKIMFSYNNKELIINETVPNRFSPKSPDKAHLNLHINSLELGDSAVYFCASSQGRQFNEKLFFGSGTQLSVL.

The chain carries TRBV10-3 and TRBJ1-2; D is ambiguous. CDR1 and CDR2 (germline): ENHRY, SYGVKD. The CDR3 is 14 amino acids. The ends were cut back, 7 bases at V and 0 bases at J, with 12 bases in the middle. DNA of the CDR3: TGTGCCATCACCGAGGGCCTAGCTAACTATGGCTACACCTTC. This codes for CAITEGLANYGYTF.